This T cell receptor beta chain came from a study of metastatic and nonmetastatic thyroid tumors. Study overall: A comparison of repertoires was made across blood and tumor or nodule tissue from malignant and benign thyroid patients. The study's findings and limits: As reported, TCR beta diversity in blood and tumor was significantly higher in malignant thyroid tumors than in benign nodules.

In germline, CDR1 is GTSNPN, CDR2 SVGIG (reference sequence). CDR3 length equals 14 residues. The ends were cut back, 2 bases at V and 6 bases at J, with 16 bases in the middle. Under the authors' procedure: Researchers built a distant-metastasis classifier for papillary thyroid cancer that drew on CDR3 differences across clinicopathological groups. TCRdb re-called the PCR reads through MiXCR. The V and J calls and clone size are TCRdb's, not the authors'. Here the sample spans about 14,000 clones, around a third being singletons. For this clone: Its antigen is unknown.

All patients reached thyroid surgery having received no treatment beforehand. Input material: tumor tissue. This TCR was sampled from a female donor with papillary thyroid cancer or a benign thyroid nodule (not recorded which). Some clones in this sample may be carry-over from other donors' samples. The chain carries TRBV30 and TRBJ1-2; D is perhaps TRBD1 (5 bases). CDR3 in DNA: TGTGCCTGGAGTCCGCTGGGACCGTACGATGGCTACACCTTC. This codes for CAWSPLGPYDGYTF.